A selection of T cell receptor beta chains follows, all from one sample in a study of tumor-infiltrating lymphocytes in primary liver carcinoma. TCRdb re-called the multiplex PCR reads with MiXCR, one entry per CDR3 protein. There are fewer than 250,000 distinct CDR3 sequences in the sample; 85% occur only once, and around 18% lies in the top ten. The sequencing sample was made of tumor tissue from primary liver carcinoma. These receptors all come from a man aged 35-49 years with primary liver carcinoma and hepatitis B virus infection. The CDR3 runs from the conserved cysteine through the conserved F or W. A D gene is named only where the DNA matches it firmly. Clone size is not always given. Where it is, it says once, few, many or a class for expanded clones.

v_gene: TRBV6-2/TRBV6-3
d_gene: -
abundance: -
j_gene: TRBJ1-5
CDR3nt: TGTGCCAACGGTTACTCCCGGGACGGTGATATAAGGAATCAGCCCCAGCATTTT
CDR3aa: CANGYSRDGDIRNQPQHF

v_gene: TRBV11-1
d_gene: -
abundance: -
j_gene: TRBJ2-3
CDR3nt: TGTGCCAGTAGCACTAAGGGCCCGTTAGATACGCAGTATTTT
CDR3aa: CASSTKGPLDTQYF

v_gene: TRBV28
d_gene: -
abundance: -
j_gene: TRBJ1-2
CDR3nt: TGTGCCAGCAGTTTAATAGTCAGCTATGGCTACATCTTC
CDR3aa: CASSLIVSYGYIF

v_gene: TRBV11-1
d_gene: TRBD1
abundance: few
j_gene: TRBJ1-1
CDR3nt: TGTGCCAATACTGGGACAGACTTGAACACTGAAGCTTTCTTT
CDR3aa: CANTGTDLNTEAFF

v_gene: TRBV11-3
d_gene: -
abundance: few
j_gene: TRBJ2-1
CDR3nt: TGTGCCAGCAGCTTAGGGGTCAACAATGAGCAGTTCTTC
CDR3aa: CASSLGVNNEQFF

v_gene: TRBV2
d_gene: -
abundance: -
j_gene: TRBJ2-4
CDR3nt: TGTGCCAGCAGTGAAGAACTGAACATTCAGTACTTC
CDR3aa: CASSEELNIQYF

v_gene: TRBV12-3/TRBV12-4
d_gene: -
abundance: -
j_gene: TRBJ2-5
CDR3nt: TGTGTCAGGAGCCTTCATTTAGAGACCCAGTACTTC
CDR3aa: CVRSLHLETQYF

v_gene: TRBV29-1
d_gene: -
abundance: -
j_gene: TRBJ1-1
CDR3nt: TGCAGCGACCACCGGGGGGTGGAGGACACTGAAGCTTTCTTT
CDR3aa: CSDHRGVEDTEAFF

v_gene: TRBV6-2/TRBV6-3
d_gene: -
abundance: many
j_gene: TRBJ1-5
CDR3nt: TGTGCCAGCAGTTCCGGGGGAACCAATCAGCCCCAGCATTTT
CDR3aa: CASSSGGTNQPQHF

v_gene: TRBV4-3
d_gene: -
abundance: -
j_gene: TRBJ2-1
CDR3nt: TGCACCAGCTGCCAATTCCCCCTCCCGGCGGAGAATGAGCAGTTCTTC
CDR3aa: CTSCQFPLPAENEQFF

v_gene: TRBV9
d_gene: -
abundance: -
j_gene: TRBJ2-1
CDR3nt: TGTGCCAGCAGCAGTACTCCCTACAATGAGCAGTTCTTC
CDR3aa: CASSSTPYNEQFF

v_gene: TRBV28
d_gene: -
abundance: -
j_gene: TRBJ1-2
CDR3nt: TGTGCCAGCCGCCGGGCGGCCTATGGCTACATCTTC
CDR3aa: CASRRAAYGYIF

v_gene: TRBV11-2
d_gene: -
abundance: -
j_gene: TRBJ1-5
CDR3nt: TGTGCCAGCAGTTTAGTAGGGGTAACAGGGAGCAATAACCCCCAGCATTTT
CDR3aa: CASSLVGVTGSNNPQHF

v_gene: TRBV12-3/TRBV12-4
d_gene: TRBD2
abundance: -
j_gene: TRBJ2-3
CDR3nt: TGTGCCAGCAGTTCCCCAACTAGCGGGAGAAGTACAGATATGCATTATTTT
CDR3aa: CASSSPTSGRSTDMHYF

v_gene: TRBV13
d_gene: -
abundance: -
j_gene: TRBJ2-1
CDR3nt: TGTACAAGCAGCTTAAATGATGAGCAGTTCTTC
CDR3aa: CTSSLNDEQFF

v_gene: TRBV6-5
d_gene: TRBD2
abundance: once
j_gene: TRBJ2-3
CDR3nt: TGTGCCAGTAACCCAGGACTAGCGGGAATAGATACGCAGAATTTT
CDR3aa: CASNPGLAGIDTQNF

v_gene: TRBV4-3
d_gene: -
abundance: -
j_gene: TRBJ2-6
CDR3nt: TGCGCCAGCAACCAAGATCATGGGAAGTGGGGGGCCTTCGGGACCAACGTCCTGACTTTC
CDR3aa: CASNQDHGKWGAFGTNVLTF

v_gene: TRBV6-1
d_gene: TRBD2
abundance: -
j_gene: TRBJ2-1
CDR3nt: TGTGCCAGCAGATGGGGACTAGCGGGGCTTTATGGGCAGTTCTTC
CDR3aa: CASRWGLAGLYGQFF

v_gene: TRBV4-3
d_gene: -
abundance: -
j_gene: TRBJ1-6
CDR3nt: TGCGCCAGCAGCTCCTGGTACAGGGAAAGGAATTCACCCCTCTACTTT
CDR3aa: CASSSWYRERNSPLYF

v_gene: TRBV4-1
d_gene: TRBD2
abundance: medium-sized
j_gene: TRBJ2-3
CDR3nt: TGCGCCAGCAGCCAAGATCCGGGTAGCGGGAGTAATACGCAGTATTTT
CDR3aa: CASSQDPGSGSNTQYF

v_gene: TRBV5-4
d_gene: -
abundance: -
j_gene: TRBJ2-5
CDR3nt: TGTGCCAGCAGTTTGGGACGAGGGGGAGCGGGACCCCAAGAGACCCAGTACTTC
CDR3aa: CASSLGRGGAGPQETQYF

v_gene: TRBV6-5
d_gene: -
abundance: once
j_gene: TRBJ1-1
CDR3nt: TGTGCCTGGACCAAACAGGCTTCAAACACTGTAGCTTTCTTT
CDR3aa: CAWTKQASNTVAFF

v_gene: TRBV2
d_gene: TRBD2
abundance: -
j_gene: TRBJ2-3
CDR3nt: TGTGCTAGCAGATTCAGCGGGGGCACAGATACGCGGTATTTT
CDR3aa: CASRFSGGTDTRYF

v_gene: TRBV25-1
d_gene: TRBD1
abundance: -
j_gene: TRBJ2-2
CDR3nt: TGTGCCAGCAGTGGAGGGACAGGGGACACCGGGGAGCTGTTTTTT
CDR3aa: CASSGGTGDTGELFF

v_gene: TRBV14
d_gene: -
abundance: -
j_gene: TRBJ1-2
CDR3nt: TGTGCCAGCAGCCAATGTGGGCACATCTCTGGCTACACCTTC
CDR3aa: CASSQCGHISGYTF

v_gene: TRBV6-5
d_gene: -
abundance: -
j_gene: TRBJ1-1
CDR3nt: TGTGCCAGCAGCCGCTCGGACAGTTACACTGAAGTTTTCTTT
CDR3aa: CASSRSDSYTEVFF

v_gene: TRBV11-3
d_gene: -
abundance: -
j_gene: TRBJ2-1
CDR3nt: TGTGTCAGCAGCTTAGTTACTGGGGCAGACTACTATGAGCAGTTCTTC
CDR3aa: CVSSLVTGADYYEQFF

v_gene: TRBV10-3
d_gene: -
abundance: -
j_gene: TRBJ2-2
CDR3nt: TGTGCCGTACAACTAATTCGGGGAACCGGTGAGCTGTTTTTT
CDR3aa: CAVQLIRGTGELFF

v_gene: TRBV6-5
d_gene: TRBD2
abundance: -
j_gene: TRBJ2-7
CDR3nt: TGTGCCAACAGTCAGGGACTAGGATTGAACGAGCAGTACTTC
CDR3aa: CANSQGLGLNEQYF

v_gene: TRBV6-1
d_gene: -
abundance: -
j_gene: TRBJ1-5
CDR3nt: TGTGCCAGCAGTGTGGACAGCGACTGGAATCAGCCTCAGCATTTT
CDR3aa: CASSVDSDWNQPQHF

v_gene: TRBV4-1
d_gene: TRBD2
abundance: -
j_gene: TRBJ2-2
CDR3nt: TGCGCCAGCAGTCAAGATTTCGTAGGACTAGCGGGAGCCCCGGGGGCCGGGGAGCTGTTTTTT
CDR3aa: CASSQDFVGLAGAPGAGELFF

v_gene: TRBV6-1
d_gene: -
abundance: many
j_gene: TRBJ1-5
CDR3nt: TGTGCCAGCAGTGAAGGGGGCGGCAATCAGCCCCAGCATTTT
CDR3aa: CASSEGGGNQPQHF

v_gene: TRBV10-3
d_gene: -
abundance: -
j_gene: TRBJ2-3
CDR3nt: TGTGCCACGTCGGGACAAGCCGATCAGCCCCAGTATTTT
CDR3aa: CATSGQADQPQYF

v_gene: TRBV6-1
d_gene: -
abundance: -
j_gene: TRBJ2-1
CDR3nt: TGTGCCAGCAGTGAAGCGCAAGGTAATTTCTCGTACAATGAGCAGTCCTTC
CDR3aa: CASSEAQGNFSYNEQSF

v_gene: TRBV29-1
d_gene: -
abundance: -
j_gene: TRBJ2-7
CDR3nt: TGCAGCGCAGACTTTGGTACCTACGAACAGTACTTC
CDR3aa: CSADFGTYEQYF

v_gene: TRBV5-1
d_gene: TRBD2
abundance: -
j_gene: TRBJ2-1
CDR3nt: TGCGCCAGCATCTCGGGACTAGTGATCAGCTTCCTAAATGAGCAGTTCTTC
CDR3aa: CASISGLVISFLNEQFF

v_gene: TRBV12-3/TRBV12-4
d_gene: TRBD2
abundance: -
j_gene: TRBJ2-3
CDR3nt: TGTGCCAGCAGTACTAGCGGCACGGATATGCAGTATTTT
CDR3aa: CASSTSGTDMQYF

v_gene: TRBV30
d_gene: -
abundance: -
j_gene: TRBJ2-7
CDR3nt: TGTGCCTTTAAACGGGCCAGGGTGGGAGAGCAGTACTTC
CDR3aa: CAFKRARVGEQYF

v_gene: TRBV5-1
d_gene: -
abundance: -
j_gene: TRBJ1-1
CDR3nt: TGCGCCAGCAGCTTGTCGGGGGGCTACACTGAAACCTTCTTT
CDR3aa: CASSLSGGYTETFF

v_gene: TRBV29-1
d_gene: -
abundance: -
j_gene: TRBJ2-7
CDR3nt: TGCAGCGTTGAATCCGCAGATCACGAGCAGTACTTC
CDR3aa: CSVESADHEQYF

v_gene: TRBV28
d_gene: -
abundance: -
j_gene: TRBJ2-1
CDR3nt: TGTGCCAGCAGAACCGTTAGGCGGCAGGTGGCTCGAGCGGTTTACAATAAGCAGTTCTTC
CDR3aa: CASRTVRRQVARAVYNKQFF